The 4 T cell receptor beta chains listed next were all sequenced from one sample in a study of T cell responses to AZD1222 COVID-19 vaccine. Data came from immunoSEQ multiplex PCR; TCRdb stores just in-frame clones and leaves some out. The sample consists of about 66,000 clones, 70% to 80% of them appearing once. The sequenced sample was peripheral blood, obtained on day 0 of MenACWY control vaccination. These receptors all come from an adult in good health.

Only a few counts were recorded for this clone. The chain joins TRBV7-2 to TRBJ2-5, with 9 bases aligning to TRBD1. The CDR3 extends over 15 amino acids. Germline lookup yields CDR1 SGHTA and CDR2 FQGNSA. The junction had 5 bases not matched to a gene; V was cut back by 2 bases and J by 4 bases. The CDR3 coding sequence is TGTGCCAGCAGCTTACAGGGACAGGGAGGAGAGACCCAGTACTTC. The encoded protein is CASSLQGQGGETQYF.

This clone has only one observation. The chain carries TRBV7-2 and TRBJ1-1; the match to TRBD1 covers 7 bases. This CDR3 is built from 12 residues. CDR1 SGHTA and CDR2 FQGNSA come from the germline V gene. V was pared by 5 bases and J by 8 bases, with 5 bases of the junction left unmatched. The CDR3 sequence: CASSLQGREAFF. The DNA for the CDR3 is TGTGCCAGCAGCCTACAGGGGAGGGAAGCTTTCTTT.

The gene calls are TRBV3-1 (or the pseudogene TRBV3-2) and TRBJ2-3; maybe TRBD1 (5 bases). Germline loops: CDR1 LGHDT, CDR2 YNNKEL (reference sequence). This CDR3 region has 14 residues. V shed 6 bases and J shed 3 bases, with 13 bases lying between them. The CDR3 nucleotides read TGTGCCAGCAGGGCAACTGACAGAACAGATACGCAGTATTTT. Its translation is CASRATDRTDTQYF.

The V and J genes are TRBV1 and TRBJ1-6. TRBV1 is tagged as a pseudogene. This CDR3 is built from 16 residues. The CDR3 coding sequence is TGCACCAGCAGCCGAATTGGGGGCTCCTATAATTCACCCCTCCACTTT. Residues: CTSSRIGGSYNSPLHF.